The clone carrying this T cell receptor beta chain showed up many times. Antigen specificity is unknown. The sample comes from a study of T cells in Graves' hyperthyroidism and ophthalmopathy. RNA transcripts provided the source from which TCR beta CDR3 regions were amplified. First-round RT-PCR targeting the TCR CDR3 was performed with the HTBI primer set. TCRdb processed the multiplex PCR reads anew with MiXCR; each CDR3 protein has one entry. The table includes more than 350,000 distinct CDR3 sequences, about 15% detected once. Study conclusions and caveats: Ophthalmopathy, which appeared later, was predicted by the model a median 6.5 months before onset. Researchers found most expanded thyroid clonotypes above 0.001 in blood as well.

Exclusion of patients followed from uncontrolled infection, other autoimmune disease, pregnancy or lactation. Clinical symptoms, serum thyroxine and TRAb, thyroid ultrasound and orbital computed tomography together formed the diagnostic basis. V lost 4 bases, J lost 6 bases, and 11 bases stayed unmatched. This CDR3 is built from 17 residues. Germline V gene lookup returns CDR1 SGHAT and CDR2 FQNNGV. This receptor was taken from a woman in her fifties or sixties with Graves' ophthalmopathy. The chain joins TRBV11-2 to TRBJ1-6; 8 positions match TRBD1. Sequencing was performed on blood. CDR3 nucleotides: TGTGCCAGCAGCTCGCCCCGGACAGGGAGGAGTAATTCACCCCTCCACTTT. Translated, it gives CASSSPRTGRSNSPLHF.